The rows below give T cell receptor beta chains drawn from one sample of a study of T-cell memory formation after mild COVID-19. TCRdb independently ran MiXCR on the 5' RACE reads; one entry per CDR3 protein. The sample has fewer than 700,000 distinct CDR3 sequences; about a sixth are singletons. Sequenced sample: PBMCs or a T cell subset sorted from them (not recorded which). All receptors come from an adult woman who had mild COVID-19 (a few samples of this study predate the infection). Cell type and time point are not known. The CDR3 runs from the conserved cysteine through the conserved F or W. Fields, in order: V gene, D gene, clone size, J gene, CDR3 protein, CDR3 DNA. The D gene is left open where the match is weak. The size field is filled for only some rows; it gives once, few, many or a size class.

V gene: TRBV24-1; D gene: .; clone size: .; J gene: TRBJ1-1; CDR3 protein: CATSGVTEAFF; CDR3 DNA: TGTGCCACCAGTGGGGTGACTGAAGCTTTCTTT
V gene: TRBV9; D gene: TRBD1; clone size: few; J gene: TRBJ2-2; CDR3 protein: CASSWDSRTGELFF; CDR3 DNA: TGTGCCAGCAGCTGGGACAGCCGGACCGGGGAGCTGTTTTTT
V gene: TRBV20-1; D gene: TRBD1; clone size: .; J gene: TRBJ2-7; CDR3 protein: CSARSTGQGSDEQYF; CDR3 DNA: TGCAGTGCTAGATCCACGGGACAGGGGAGCGACGAGCAGTACTTC
V gene: TRBV2; D gene: .; clone size: .; J gene: TRBJ2-1; CDR3 protein: CASSGHLPGSNEQFF; CDR3 DNA: TGTGCCAGCAGTGGACACCTCCCTGGGTCCAATGAGCAGTTCTTC
V gene: TRBV5-6; D gene: TRBD2; clone size: .; J gene: TRBJ2-7; CDR3 protein: CASIGQAGAGDEQYF; CDR3 DNA: TGTGCCAGCATCGGGCAAGCGGGAGCGGGCGACGAGCAGTACTTC
V gene: TRBV12-3/TRBV12-4; D gene: TRBD1; clone size: .; J gene: TRBJ2-3; CDR3 protein: CASSFRKGGFTDTQYF; CDR3 DNA: TGTGCCAGCAGTTTCCGGAAAGGGGGCTTCACAGATACGCAGTATTTT
V gene: TRBV24-1; D gene: TRBD2; clone size: .; J gene: TRBJ2-7; CDR3 protein: CATSDLTGGEQYF; CDR3 DNA: TGTGCCACCAGTGATTTAACGGGAGGCGAGCAGTACTTC
V gene: TRBV20-1; D gene: .; clone size: .; J gene: TRBJ1-2; CDR3 protein: CSAPMNYGYTF; CDR3 DNA: TGCAGTGCTCCCATGAACTATGGCTACACCTTC
V gene: TRBV20-1; D gene: TRBD2; clone size: .; J gene: TRBJ2-1; CDR3 protein: CSARPGLADLPHNEQFF; CDR3 DNA: TGCAGTGCTAGACCGGGACTAGCGGACCTTCCCCACAATGAGCAGTTCTTC
V gene: TRBV7-9; D gene: .; clone size: few; J gene: TRBJ2-7; CDR3 protein: CGAGQTSYEQYF; CDR3 DNA: TGTGGGGCGGGACAGACTTCCTACGAGCAGTACTTC
V gene: TRBV18; D gene: .; clone size: .; J gene: TRBJ1-1; CDR3 protein: CASSPLVQMNTEAFF; CDR3 DNA: TGTGCCAGCTCACCACTGGTTCAGATGAACACTGAAGCTTTCTTT
V gene: TRBV10-3; D gene: TRBD2; clone size: few; J gene: TRBJ2-1; CDR3 protein: CATGLAGVYEQFF; CDR3 DNA: TGTGCCACGGGACTAGCGGGAGTCTATGAGCAGTTCTTC
V gene: TRBV18; D gene: TRBD2; clone size: .; J gene: TRBJ2-7; CDR3 protein: CASSDGTSPVYEQYF; CDR3 DNA: TGTGCCAGCTCTGACGGGACTAGCCCGGTTTACGAGCAGTACTTC
V gene: TRBV29-1; D gene: .; clone size: .; J gene: TRBJ1-2; CDR3 protein: CSVDEGNEYYGYTF; CDR3 DNA: TGCAGCGTTGATGAGGGTAATGAATACTATGGCTACACCTTC
V gene: TRBV6-6; D gene: .; clone size: few; J gene: TRBJ2-6; CDR3 protein: CASSYRGGPGANVLTF; CDR3 DNA: TGTGCCAGCAGTTACCGTGGGGGGCCTGGGGCCAACGTCCTGACTTTC
V gene: TRBV24-1; D gene: TRBD2; clone size: .; J gene: TRBJ2-1; CDR3 protein: CATSDPASLAGDHYNEQFF; CDR3 DNA: TGTGCCACCAGTGATCCCGCGTCACTAGCGGGAGATCACTACAATGAGCAGTTCTTC
V gene: TRBV24-1; D gene: .; clone size: .; J gene: TRBJ1-1; CDR3 protein: CATSEARGTEAFF; CDR3 DNA: TGTGCCACCAGTGAGGCCCGGGGGACTGAAGCTTTCTTT
V gene: TRBV7-2; D gene: TRBD2; clone size: few; J gene: TRBJ2-1; CDR3 protein: CASSYGTSGFSSYNEQFF; CDR3 DNA: TGTGCCAGCAGCTACGGGACTAGCGGATTCAGCTCCTACAATGAGCAGTTCTTC
V gene: TRBV7-2; D gene: .; clone size: .; J gene: TRBJ2-2; CDR3 protein: CASSLPTGSNTGELFF; CDR3 DNA: TGTGCCAGCAGCCTACCTACAGGTTCGAACACCGGGGAGCTGTTTTTT
V gene: TRBV20-1; D gene: TRBD2; clone size: .; J gene: TRBJ2-1; CDR3 protein: CSARREVYNEQFF; CDR3 DNA: TGCAGTGCTAGACGGGAGGTTTACAATGAGCAGTTCTTC
V gene: TRBV19; D gene: TRBD2; clone size: .; J gene: TRBJ2-7; CDR3 protein: CASSIGPGGHYEQYF; CDR3 DNA: TGTGCCAGTAGTATAGGACCGGGAGGACACTACGAGCAGTACTTC
V gene: TRBV5-1; D gene: .; clone size: few; J gene: TRBJ2-2; CDR3 protein: CASKGRGPNTGELFF; CDR3 DNA: TGCGCCAGTAAGGGTAGAGGACCGAACACCGGGGAGCTGTTTTTT
V gene: TRBV12-3/TRBV12-4; D gene: .; clone size: .; J gene: TRBJ2-3; CDR3 protein: CASSLGVGAWADTQYF; CDR3 DNA: TGTGCCAGCAGTTTGGGCGTGGGAGCGTGGGCAGATACGCAGTATTTT
V gene: TRBV21-1; D gene: .; clone size: .; J gene: TRBJ2-4; CDR3 protein: CASSSTGTKNIQYF; CDR3 DNA: TGTGCCAGCAGTTCTACAGGCACCAAAAACATTCAGTACTTC
V gene: TRBV18; D gene: TRBD2; clone size: .; J gene: TRBJ2-1; CDR3 protein: CASSPLRLTSGPDNEQFF; CDR3 DNA: TGTGCCAGCTCACCCCTGAGGCTGACTAGCGGACCAGACAATGAGCAGTTCTTC
V gene: TRBV2; D gene: TRBD2; clone size: .; J gene: TRBJ2-4; CDR3 protein: CASSATSGTSRYIQYF; CDR3 DNA: TGTGCCAGCAGTGCCACCTCCGGGACTAGCAGGTACATTCAGTACTTC
V gene: TRBV3-1; D gene: .; clone size: .; J gene: TRBJ1-3; CDR3 protein: CASSHLAGVSGNTIYF; CDR3 DNA: TGTGCCAGCAGCCATTTGGCCGGAGTCTCTGGAAACACCATATATTTT
V gene: TRBV7-2; D gene: .; clone size: .; J gene: TRBJ2-7; CDR3 protein: CASSLNEPEQYF; CDR3 DNA: TGTGCCAGCAGCTTAAATGAACCTGAGCAGTACTTC